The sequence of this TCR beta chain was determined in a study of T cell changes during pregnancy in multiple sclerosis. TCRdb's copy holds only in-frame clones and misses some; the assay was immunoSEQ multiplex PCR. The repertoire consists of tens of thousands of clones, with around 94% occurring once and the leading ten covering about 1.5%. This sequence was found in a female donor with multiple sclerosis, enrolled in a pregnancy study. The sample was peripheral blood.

CDR3 sequence reads: CASRGELNTEAFF. CDR3 bases: TGCGCCAGCAGGGGAGAATTGAACACTGAAGCTTTCTTT. The rearrangement uses TRBV4-1 and TRBJ1-1, with D unclear. The CDR3 consists of 13 residues. Trimming left V 6 bases short and J 0 bases short, with 8 bases between. CDR1 and CDR2 from the germline V gene are MGHRA and YSYEKL.